The present T cell receptor beta chain was sequenced within a study of radiotherapy plus CTLA-4 blockade in lung cancer (dated by TCRdb to the late 2010s). Background for the entire study: Objective responses occurred in more than 15% of enrolled patients, and 25% to 40% achieved disease control.

What the work shows at the level of the full study, not this receptor alone: After treatment with radiotherapy and ipilimumab, TCR clones that originated in tumors expanded in peripheral blood. The strongest predictors of response, as reported, were early dynamic changes in blood T cell clones along with a rise in serum interferon-beta after radiation.

Receptor libraries were prepared by the immunoSEQ multiplex PCR assay. This is the immuneACCESS table as TCRdb keeps it, with only in-frame sequences that have V and J called. A part of the clones is gone; compared with another copy, unresolved V genes explain less than half, and the rest is unexplained. In all, the sample holds around 99,000 clones, and around nine tenths of those were seen once. The ten most abundant clones make up approximately 5% of the sample. Focal radiation therapy combined with CTLA-4 blockade (ipilimumab) was tested in patients with chemo-refractory metastatic non-small-cell lung cancer. This clone was counted once. Its antigen has not been determined. The record has no base qualities; no much larger clone is one base away. CDR1 and CDR2 are read off the germline V gene as KGHSH and LQKENI. Trimming accounts for 4 bases at V and 1 base at J, while the number of junction bases matched to no gene is 8. The CDR3 covers 16 residues, taking in both the cysteine and the phenylalanine. The CDR3 DNA has 48 bases and is translated from base 1.

In this chain, TRBV18 is recombined with TRBJ2-5, with TRBD2 matching 8 junction bases. The input for sequencing was peripheral blood, taken from a patient treated with radiotherapy plus ipilimumab. The sequence was obtained from a human donor with non-small cell lung cancer that progressed on radiotherapy plus ipilimumab. CDR3 loop: CASSRLLAGPQETQYF. The sequenced DNA is TGTGCCAGCTCACGCCTTTTAGCGGGACCCCAAGAGACCCAGTACTTC.